Each of the 19 T cell receptor beta chains below was sequenced from the same sample in a study of T cell clonality in common variable immunodeficiency. The study, taken as a whole, reports: In common variable immunodeficiency, TCR beta chains reportedly carried fewer deletions and N-nucleotide insertions.

These receptors' targets are unknown. Data came from immunoSEQ multiplex PCR; TCRdb stores just in-frame clones and leaves some out. The sample is made up of around 21,000 clones, none counted only once. The sample was peripheral blood mononuclear cells. Source of these receptors: a human donor with common variable immunodeficiency.

In the case of this clone: The CDR3 end lies 3 residues beyond the end of the read and is filled in from the germline J gene. The chain recombines TRBV18 with TRBJ2-7, with 15 bases identical to TRBD2. The germline V gene has CDR1 KGHSH and CDR2 LQKENI. V shed 3 bases, J shed 3 bases, and the junction held 3 bases outside the gene matches. CDR3 length: 16 residues. CDR3 amino acids: CASSPGLAGGGYEQYF. The DNA read from the CDR3 is TGTGCCAGCTCACCGGGACTAGCGGGAGGCGGCTACGAG.

This clone was detected only a few times. The covered CDR3 bases are TGTGCCAGCCAGGAGGGCCCCGTCACAGATACG. Protein product: CASQEGPVTDT. The CDR3 reads in full as CASQEGPVTDTQYF. The chain recombines TRBV7-2 with TRBJ2-3; the D gene is possibly TRBD2 (6 bases). The read ends 3 residues early relative to the CDR3; the germline J gene fills the gap. Germline CDR1 SGHTA, CDR2 FQGNSA. The CDR3 is made up of 14 amino acids. Trimming shortened V by 8 bases and J by 2 bases, and 14 bases separated the two germline ends.

This clone was counted a few times. Sequencing ends 3 residues short of the CDR3 end; the germline J gene provides the rest. The J gene is TRBJ1-4, the V gene TRBV19, with 9 bases that match TRBD1. Germline CDR1 reads LNHDA; CDR2 reads SQIVND (reference sequence). CDR3 size: 15 residues. Trimming cost V 6 bases and J 7 bases; bases outside gene matches: 9. The CDR3 DNA, read in part, is TGTGCCAGTAGCCCCTGGGGACAGGGCTTTGAAAAA. Amino acids: CASSPWGQGFEK. Given in full, the CDR3 is CASSPWGQGFEKLFF. Full variable domain (outside the CDR3, taken from reference TRBV19 and TRBJ1-4): DGGITQSPKYLFRKEGQNVTLSCEQNLNHDAMYWYRQDPGQGLRLIYYSQIVNDFQKGDIAEGYSVSREKKESFPLTVTSAQKNPTAFYLCASSPWGQGFEKLFFGSGTQLSVL.

This clone turned up a few times. The CDR3 end falls 3 residues outside the read, so it is completed with the germline J gene. This chain connects TRBV7-9 to TRBJ2-2; no firm D call. The ends were cut back, 7 bases at V and 1 base at J, with 13 bases in the middle. The germline gives CDR1 SEHNR, CDR2 FQNEAQ (reference sequence). There are 15 residues in the CDR3. The CDR3 sequence is CASNPTQLNTGELFF. The CDR3 bases that were read are TGTGCCAGCAACCCGACACAACTGAACACCGGGGAG.

Concerning this clone: The sequence runs out 3 residues before the end of the CDR3; the remainder is reconstructed from the germline J gene. The V and J genes are TRBV19 and TRBJ2-1; D gene ambiguous. This CDR3 comprises 14 residues. Trimming stripped 3 bases from V and 0 bases from J, with 6 bases between. The germline V gene has CDR1 LNHDA and CDR2 SQIVND (reference sequence). CDR3 protein: CASSIVSSYNEQFF. The CDR3 bases that were read are TGTGCCAGTAGTATTGTTAGCTCCTACAATGAG.

This clone was detected a few times. The observed sequence ends 3 residues before the CDR3 terminus, with the missing tail filled in from the germline J gene. The gene calls are TRBV5-1 and TRBJ2-5, with 13 bases identical to TRBD2. The CDR3 runs 16 residues. Trimming at V came to 5 bases and at J to 1 base, leaving 5 bases not matched to a gene. Germline CDR1 and CDR2: SGHRS and YFSETQ. The CDR3 reads CASRRTSGSLQETQYF. CDR3 DNA (partial): TGCGCCAGCAGACGGACTAGCGGGAGCCTCCAAGAGACC.

This clone turned up a few times. The missing CDR3 end, 3 residues past where the read stops, is filled in from the germline J gene. The V gene is TRBV18, the J gene TRBJ2-1, with D possibly TRBD2 on 7 matching bases. The germline gives CDR1 KGHSH, CDR2 LQKENI. There are 15 residues in the CDR3. The germline V and J ends were trimmed by 3 bases and 7 bases, with 16 bases remaining between them. The CDR3 loop is CASSPFAGAGNEQFF. CDR3 DNA (partial): TGTGCCAGCTCACCCTTTGCGGGGGCGGGGAATGAG.

This clone was observed a few times. The CDR3 end lies 3 residues beyond the end of the read and is filled in from the germline J gene. V is TRBV18 and J is TRBJ2-7; TRBD2 matches 9 bases. The CDR3 has 15 residues. J gave up 0 bases and V 8 bases, and 8 bases lay outside the gene matches. The germline gives CDR1 KGHSH, CDR2 LQKENI. The CDR3 sequence is CASTIAGDPSYEQYF. Partial CDR3 DNA: TGTGCCAGCACCATAGCGGGAGACCCCTCCTACGAG.

As to this clone: With the read ending 3 residues before the CDR3 end, the germline J gene is used to fill in that end. The chain uses TRBV19 and TRBJ2-7, with TRBD2 matching over 14 bases. The germline CDR1 and CDR2 sequences are LNHDA and SQIVND (reference sequence). This CDR3 is 17 amino acids long. Trimming cost V 4 bases and J 4 bases; bases outside gene matches: 9. The CDR3 sequence is CASSRGTSGRRFYEQYF. CDR3 bases read: TGTGCCAGTAGTAGAGGGACTAGCGGGAGACGGTTTTACGAG.

There are a few counts of this clone. The read stops 3 residues short of the end of the CDR3; the missing end is completed from the germline J gene. The J gene is TRBJ2-1, the V gene TRBV6-2 or TRBV6-3, with 7 positions matching TRBD1. This CDR3 region has 13 residues. Germline V gene data show CDR1 as MNHEY and CDR2 as SVGEGT. With V trimmed by 4 bases and J by 3 bases, 0 bases remained unmatched. The CDR3 region is CASSWDSYNEQFF. Incomplete CDR3 DNA: TGTGCCAGCAGTTGGGACAGCTACAATGAG.

A word on this clone: The CDR3 end lies 3 residues beyond the end of the read and is filled in from the germline J gene. The chain uses TRBV18 and TRBJ2-3; tentatively, D is TRBD1 (6 bases). Germline assignment: CDR1 KGHSH and CDR2 LQKENI. The length of the CDR3 is 16 residues. The V gene lost 6 bases and the J gene lost 4 bases, with 20 bases spanning the gap. Incomplete CDR3 DNA: TGTGCCAGCTCCTCTCCAACAGGGTGGTCCCCAGATACG. It yields the protein CASSSPTGWSPDT. The complete CDR3 protein is CASSSPTGWSPDTQYF.

Concerning this clone: The read halts 3 residues ahead of the CDR3 end, with the missing end drawn from the germline J gene. V gene TRBV18 combines with J gene TRBJ2-3; D possibly corresponds to TRBD1 (6 bases). This CDR3 is built from 13 residues. Germline-derived CDR1 and CDR2 are KGHSH and LQKENI. Trimming cost V 4 bases and J 3 bases, with 8 bases left between them. CDR3 residues: CASSLDRTDTQYF. The CDR3 bases that were read are TGTGCCAGCTCACTTGACAGGACAGATACG.

This clone was picked up a small number of times. The read terminates 3 residues before the CDR3 end, so the remaining end is supplied by the germline J gene. This rearrangement joins TRBV7-9 to TRBJ1-1; maybe TRBD1 (5 bases). CDR1 is SEHNR, CDR2 FQNEAQ, per germline (reference sequence). The CDR3 sequence is 14 residues long. Trimming pared 1 base from V and 4 bases from J, leaving 10 bases between. CDR3 in amino acids: CASSLVTRGTEAFF. The CDR3 DNA, read in part, is TGTGCCAGCAGCTTAGTCACAAGGGGCACTGAA.

Regarding this clone: The DNA ends 3 residues before the CDR3 does, and the rest of the CDR3 is filled in from the germline J gene. This chain joins TRBV7-9 and TRBJ2-5; 9 nucleotides align to TRBD1. V trimming: 7 bases; J trimming: 1 base; junction bases outside the gene matches: 7. Germline assignment: CDR1 SEHNR and CDR2 FQNEAQ (reference sequence). The CDR3 has 15 amino acids. Here the CDR3 reads CASTNGQGPQETQYF. The sequenced CDR3 bases are TGTGCCAGCACCAACGGACAGGGGCCCCAAGAGACC.

In this sample, this clone turned up a few times. Coverage ceases 3 residues before the CDR3 finishes, and the germline J gene fills in the end. The V and J genes are TRBV7-9 and TRBJ1-1, with D possibly TRBD1 on 6 matching bases. From germline, CDR1 is SEHNR and CDR2 FQNEAQ (reference sequence). The CDR3 loop spans 13 amino acids. The V gene lost 0 bases and the J gene lost 4 bases, with 6 bases spanning the gap. CDR3 bases read: TGTGCCAGCAGCTTAGCGGGGGCCACTGAA. As protein: CASSLAGATE. The entire CDR3 is CASSLAGATEAFF.

Only a few counts were recorded for this clone. Read data end 3 residues before the CDR3 end; the end is taken from the germline J gene. V usage is TRBV18 and J usage is TRBJ2-1; TRBD2 aligns across 7 bases. Looked up from germline, CDR1 is KGHSH and CDR2 is LQKENI. The junction had 4 bases not matched to a gene; V was cut back by 0 bases and J by 2 bases. The CDR3 sequence is 16 residues long. The CDR3 sequence is CASSPPGGVAYNEQFF. The sequenced CDR3 bases are TGTGCCAGCTCACCACCGGGGGGGGTAGCCTACAATGAG.

This clone was seen only a few times. The missing CDR3 end, 3 residues past where the read stops, is filled in from the germline J gene. The chain has TRBV30 and TRBJ1-2, with D tentatively TRBD1 (6 bases). Germline assignment: CDR1 GTSNPN and CDR2 SVGIG (reference sequence). The CDR3 is 13 amino acids. V was shortened by 2 bases and J by 2 bases, with 9 bases between the two germline ends. The CDR3 reads CAWSIQGNYGYTF. The covered CDR3 bases are TGTGCCTGGAGTATACAGGGAAACTATGGC. Filled out from reference TRBV30 and TRBJ1-2, the complete variable domain reads SQTIHQWPATLVQPVGSPLSLECTVEGTSNPNLYWYRQAAGRGLQLLFYSVGIGQISSEVPQNLSASRPQDRQFILSSKKLLLSDSGFYLCAWSIQGNYGYTFGSGTRLTVV.

This clone was picked up a small number of times. The read terminates 3 residues ahead of where the CDR3 ends, so the germline J gene completes it. The V gene is TRBV7-9, the J gene TRBJ2-7, with TRBD2 as a possible D gene (6 bases). The CDR3 spans 14 residues. V was pared by 5 bases and J by 6 bases, with 17 bases between. In germline, CDR1 is SEHNR, CDR2 FQNEAQ (reference sequence). The CDR3 loop reads CASSPGVLAGEQYF. The part of the CDR3 DNA that was read is TGTGCCAGCAGCCCGGGGGTCTTGGCGGGCGAG. The complete variable domain, with remaining parts taken from reference TRBV7-9 and TRBJ2-7, reads DTGVSQNPRHKITKRGQNVTFRCDPISEHNRLYWYRQTLGQGPEFLTYFQNEAQLEKSRLLSDRFSAERPKGSFSTLEIQRTEQGDSAMYLCASSPGVLAGEQYFGPGTRLTVT.

About this clone: The CDR3 end lies 3 residues beyond the end of the read and is filled in from the germline J gene. This chain links TRBV2 with TRBJ1-5; D is unresolved. The length of the CDR3 is 14 residues. Trimming pared 10 bases from V and 2 bases from J, leaving 15 bases between. Looked up from germline, CDR1 is SNHLY and CDR2 is FYNNEI. The CDR3 DNA, read in part, is TGTGCCACTCAAGACACGAGGGGCAATCAGCCC. Protein product: CATQDTRGNQP. The CDR3, in full, reads CATQDTRGNQPQHF.